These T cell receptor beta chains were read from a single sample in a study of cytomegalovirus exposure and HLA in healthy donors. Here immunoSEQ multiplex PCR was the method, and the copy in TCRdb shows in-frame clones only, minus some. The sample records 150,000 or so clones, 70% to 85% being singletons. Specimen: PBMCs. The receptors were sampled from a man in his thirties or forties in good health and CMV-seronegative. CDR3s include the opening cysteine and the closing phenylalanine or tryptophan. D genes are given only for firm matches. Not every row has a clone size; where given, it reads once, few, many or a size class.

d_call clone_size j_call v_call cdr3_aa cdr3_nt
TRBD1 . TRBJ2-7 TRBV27 CASRARGPYEQYF TGTGCCAGCAGAGCGAGGGGGCCCTACGAGCAGTACTTC
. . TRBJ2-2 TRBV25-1 CASSADRNTGELFF TGTGCCAGCAGTGCCGACAGGAACACCGGGGAGCTGTTTTTT
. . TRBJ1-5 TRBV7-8 CASSFGVDQPQHF TGTGCCAGCAGCTTCGGTGTTGATCAGCCCCAGCATTTT
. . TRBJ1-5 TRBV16 CASSPYDSNQPQNF TGTGCCAGCAGCCCCTATGATAGCAATCAGCCCCAGAATTTT
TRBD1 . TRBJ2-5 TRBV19 CASTPGQELQETQYF TGTGCCAGTACCCCGGGACAGGAACTCCAAGAGACCCAGTACTTC
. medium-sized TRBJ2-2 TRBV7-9 CASTLGSGTGELFF TGTGCCAGCACCCTCGGGTCGGGGACCGGGGAGCTGTTTTTT
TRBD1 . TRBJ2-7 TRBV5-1 CASRLGQGGTYEQYF TGCGCCAGCAGACTGGGACAGGGGGGCACCTACGAGCAGTACTTC
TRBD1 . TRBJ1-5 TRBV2 CASSLDRVSNQPQHF TGTGCCAGCAGTTTGGACAGGGTAAGCAATCAGCCCCAGCATTTT
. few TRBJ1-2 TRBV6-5 CASSGSGNYGYTF TGTGCCAGCAGTGGTTCGGGGAACTATGGCTACACCTTC
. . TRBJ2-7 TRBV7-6 CASSPTLVPGHAYEQYF TGTGCCAGCAGCCCTACGCTCGTACCCGGACATGCCTACGAGCAGTACTTC
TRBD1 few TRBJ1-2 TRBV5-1 CASSPEDRGDYGYTF TGCGCCAGCAGCCCGGAGGACAGGGGAGACTATGGCTACACCTTC
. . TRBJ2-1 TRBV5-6 CASSLDRYNEQFF TGTGCCAGCAGCCTAGACAGATACAATGAGCAGTTCTTC
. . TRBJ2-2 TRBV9 CASSVVASELFF TGTGCCAGCAGCGTAGTAGCTTCGGAGCTGTTTTTT
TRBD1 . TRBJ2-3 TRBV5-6 CASSTGTGSTDTQYF TGTGCCAGCAGCACCGGGACAGGGAGCACAGATACGCAGTATTTT
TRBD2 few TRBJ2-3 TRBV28 CASSLEETSGFGDTQYF TGTGCCAGCAGTTTGGAGGAGACTAGCGGGTTTGGAGATACGCAGTATTTT
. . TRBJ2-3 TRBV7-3 CASSLTFQSDTQYF TGTGCCAGCAGCTTAACGTTCCAGTCAGATACGCAGTATTTT
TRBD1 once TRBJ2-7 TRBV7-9 CASSETGDEQYF TGTGCCAGCAGCGAAACAGGGGACGAGCAGTACTTC